The 9 T cell receptor beta chains below all came from one sample that was sequenced in a study of blood T cell repertoires in COVID-19. TCRdb's copy holds only in-frame clones and misses some; the assay was immunoSEQ multiplex PCR. The table lists about 160,000 clones, about 93% of them singletons. Sequencing was performed on peripheral blood. The source is a woman aged 45-60 years with acute or convalescent COVID-19.

This clone was detected once. The gene calls are TRBV18 and TRBJ1-1, with D perhaps matching TRBD1 (5 bases). The CDR3 totals 14 residues. With 2 bases removed from V and 3 bases from J, the gap between germline ends came to 10 bases. Germline V gene sequence: CDR1 KGHSH, CDR2 LQKENI. The chain's CDR3 is CASSPFDRDTEAFF. CDR3 nucleotides: TGTGCCAGCTCACCATTCGACAGAGACACTGAAGCTTTCTTT. Combining the CDR3 with reference TRBV18 and TRBJ1-1 gives the whole variable domain NAGVMQNPRHLVRRRGQEARLRCSPMKGHSHVYWYRQLPEEGLKFMVYLQKENIIDESGMPKERFSAEFPKEGPSILRIQQVVRGDSAAYFCASSPFDRDTEAFFGQGTRLTVV.

The V and J genes are TRBV30 and TRBJ1-2, with 9 bases matching TRBD1. CDR3 length: 13 residues. V lost 0 bases and J lost 5; bases outside the gene matches: 1. Germline V gives CDR1 GTSNPN, CDR2 SVGIG (reference sequence). CDR3 sequence reads: CAWSVQGAYGYTF. DNA of the CDR3: TGTGCCTGGAGTGTACAGGGGGCGTATGGCTACACCTTC.

The V gene is TRBV25-1, the J gene TRBJ1-4; no clear D gene. Germline V gene sequence: CDR1 MGHDK, CDR2 SYGVNS. V was pared by 6 bases and J by 6 bases, with 8 bases between. The CDR3 runs to 12 residues. The CDR3 coding sequence is TGTGCCAGCAGGGAGGCAGATGAAAAACTGTTTTTT. Translated, it gives CASREADEKLFF.

This rearrangement joins TRBV28 to TRBJ2-7, with 7 bases aligning to TRBD2. V gave up 7 bases and J gave up 2 bases; unmatched junction bases: 11. CDR1 MDHEN and CDR2 SYDVKM come from the germline V gene. The CDR3 has 15 amino acids. CDR3 sequence (DNA): TGTGCCAGCACTACCGTGGGGCGGGGGACCTACGAGCAGTACTTC. Translated, it gives CASTTVGRGTYEQYF.

The rearrangement joins TRBV29-1 to TRBJ1-3; 9 bases are shared with TRBD1. In germline, CDR1 is SQVTM, CDR2 ANQGSEA. J gave up 0 bases and V 5 bases, and 5 bases lay outside the gene matches. The CDR3 runs to 15 residues. The DNA for the CDR3 is TGCAGCGTTCGGACAGGGGATCTCTCTGGAAACACCATATATTTT. This sequence encodes CSVRTGDLSGNTIYF.

The gene calls are TRBV3-1 (or the pseudogene TRBV3-2) and TRBJ1-2; 9 nucleotides line up with TRBD1. V shed 4 bases, J shed 3 bases, and the junction held 6 bases outside the gene matches. Per the germline V gene, CDR1 is LGHDT and CDR2 is YNNKEL (reference sequence). The CDR3 runs 15 residues. CDR3 protein: CASSPGQGKDYGYTF. In DNA form, the CDR3 reads TGTGCCAGCAGCCCGGGACAGGGTAAGGACTATGGCTACACCTTC.

Details on this clone: A read error may produce the germline difference seen at one junction end. J is TRBJ2-3 and V is TRBV7-3; D perhaps matches TRBD2 (6 bases). In germline, CDR1 is SGHTA, CDR2 FQGTGA. This CDR3 region has 13 residues. CDR3 sequence: CASSLTGLPPQYF. The CDR3 DNA follows: TGTGCCAGCAGCCTAACGGGACTTCCCCCGCAGTATTTT.

This chain joins TRBV19 and TRBJ1-5; D is ambiguous. From germline, CDR1 is LNHDA and CDR2 SQIVND (reference sequence). CDR3 length: 15 residues. Trimming stripped 0 bases from V and 5 bases from J, with 11 bases between. Here the CDR3 reads CASSIEGRADQPQHF. The CDR3, as DNA: TGTGCCAGTAGTATAGAGGGCAGAGCAGATCAGCCCCAGCATTTT.

The J gene is TRBJ2-7, the V gene TRBV30, with TRBD1 as a possible D gene (7 bases). The germline gives CDR1 GTSNPN, CDR2 SVGIG (reference sequence). Between the trimmed V and J ends, which lost 5 bases and 4 bases, there was a span of 21 bases. This CDR3 spans 15 amino acids. Here the CDR3 reads CAWQPRGQMMYEQYF. In DNA, the CDR3 is TGTGCCTGGCAACCGCGGGGACAGATGATGTACGAGCAGTACTTC.